This T cell receptor beta chain is from a study of radiotherapy plus CTLA-4 blockade in lung cancer. Overall study findings and caveats: Blood-borne expansion of tumor-derived TCR clones followed radiotherapy plus ipilimumab.

The CDR3 length is 14 residues. Per the germline V gene, CDR1 is GTSNPN and CDR2 is SVGIG (reference sequence). Trimming cost V 4 bases and J 2 bases, with 11 bases left between them. Ipilimumab-mediated CTLA-4 blockade plus focal radiation was given to patients having chemo-refractory metastatic non-small-cell lung cancer. Method: immunoSEQ multiplex PCR; TCRdb's copy keeps in-frame clones and lacks some. The sample consists of about 77,000 clones, roughly four fifths of them appearing once. For this clone: Its antigen remains unknown.

Sequencing was performed on peripheral blood, taken from a patient treated with radiotherapy plus ipilimumab. V is TRBV30 and J is TRBJ1-4, with D unclear. The clonotype comes from a human donor with non-small cell lung cancer whose response to radiotherapy plus ipilimumab could not be evaluated. The CDR3 region is CAWTGAATNEKLFF. CDR3 DNA: TGTGCCTGGACAGGAGCGGCGACTAATGAAAAACTGTTTTTT. The full variable domain, in which reference TRBV30 and TRBJ1-4 provide the parts outside the CDR3, is SQTIHQWPATLVQPVGSPLSLECTVEGTSNPNLYWYRQAAGRGLQLLFYSVGIGQISSEVPQNLSASRPQDRQFILSSKKLLLSDSGFYLCAWTGAATNEKLFFGSGTQLSVL.